One TCR beta chain is described in this entry. Its antigen is unidentified. Trimming left V 5 bases short and J 6 bases short, with 13 bases between. The length of the CDR3 is 14 residues. Germline V gives CDR1 LNHDA, CDR2 SQIVND (reference sequence). This record belongs to a study of cytomegalovirus exposure and HLA in healthy donors. Notes on the study in general: Investigators reported 150 to 200 TCR beta chains as tied to cytomegalovirus. Earlier analysis yielded a pattern in which most TCR beta V segments were productive about 90% or about 30% of the time.

Each of the donors was a healthy bone marrow donor. The PCR employed 60 Vbeta primers together with 13 Jbeta primers. In the original analysis: Later work found 80 million or so unique TCR beta chains, with roughly 11 million shared. The protocol was immunoSEQ multiplex PCR, while the TCRdb copy is restricted to in-frame clones and leaves out a portion. V, J and clone size were drawn from that table, and D and trimming were deduced from the DNA. Found here are nearly 110,000 clones, roughly 80% of them singletons; the top ten hold roughly 3.6%. The sequencing input was PBMCs. The TCR was taken from a man aged 55 to 69 in good health and CMV-seronegative. This chain connects TRBV19 to TRBJ2-2, with D maybe TRBD2 (5 bases). The CDR3 region is CASSVRLGAGELFF. The CDR3 coding sequence is TGTGCCAGTAGTGTTCGACTCGGGGCCGGGGAGCTGTTTTTT.